This T cell receptor beta chain was retrieved from a study of blood T cell repertoires in COVID-19. This CDR3 is built from 12 residues. CDR1 and CDR2 (germline): LNHDA, SQIVND (reference sequence). The V segment lost 8 bases and the J segment 4 bases; nucleotides outside the gene matches: 4. Repertoires were generated with immunoSEQ multiplex PCR, while TCRdb's copy carries only in-frame clones and drops some. The repertoire holds about 210,000 clones, with approximately 85% as singletons. This receptor was obtained from a woman between 45 and 60 years old with active or convalescent COVID-19. J is TRBJ1-2 and V is TRBV19, with 7 bases matching TRBD1. Material: peripheral blood. The CDR3 nucleotides are TGTGCCAGTTGCCGGGACAGCTATGGCTACACCTTC. The encoded protein is CASCRDSYGYTF.